The 11 T cell receptor beta chains reported below all come from one sample, sequenced in a study of shared clonotypes between healthy human individuals. Measured with immunoSEQ multiplex PCR; TCRdb has only the in-frame clones, and not every one. The sample contains about 1 million clones, about 77% of which appear only once. The sample comprised memory CD4+ T cells sorted from blood. Documented subset: CD45RA-negative fraction. The receptor source for this set is a man aged 18 to 30 in good health.

V gene TRBV6-5 combines with J gene TRBJ2-3; D perhaps matches TRBD1 (5 bases). This CDR3 has 15 residues. Germline-derived CDR1 and CDR2 are MNHEY and SVGAGI. The ends were cut back, 4 bases at V and 3 bases at J, with 14 bases in the middle. The CDR3 protein is CASSSQGVGTDTQYF. CDR3 sequence (DNA): TGTGCCAGCAGTTCTCAAGGGGTGGGGACAGATACGCAGTATTTT.

This clone has a handful of counts. This chain uses TRBV7-9 with TRBJ1-1; a weak D match, TRBD1 (6 bases). CDR3 length equals 13 residues. Germline V gene data show CDR1 as SEHNR and CDR2 as FQNEAQ (reference sequence). V lost 8 bases, J lost 4 bases, and 14 bases lay in between. This CDR3 is CASSGGGGTEAFF. The DNA for the CDR3 is TGTGCCAGCTCTGGAGGGGGGGGCACTGAAGCTTTCTTT.

The rearrangement links TRBV4-1 to TRBJ2-5, with 9 bases aligning to TRBD2. Germline lookup yields CDR1 MGHRA and CDR2 YSYEKL. V was clipped by 0 bases and J by 5 bases; unmatched bases: 7. This CDR3 is 16 amino acids long. The CDR3: CASSQDSSGSGETQYF. CDR3 bases: TGCGCCAGCAGCCAAGATAGTAGCGGGAGCGGGGAGACCCAGTACTTC.

The genes are TRBV5-1 and TRBJ1-3; possibly TRBD1 for D (6 bases). This CDR3 contains 16 residues. Per germline, CDR1 SGHRS and CDR2 YFSETQ. Trimming stripped 3 bases from V and 0 bases from J, with 13 bases between. The CDR3 spells CASSWATGVSGNTIYF. CDR3 DNA: TGCGCCAGCAGCTGGGCGACAGGCGTCTCTGGAAACACCATATATTTT.

V and J are TRBV5-1 and TRBJ1-4; D unclear. V was trimmed by 5 bases and J by 0 bases, leaving 11 bases between them. The V gene's germline CDR1 is SGHRS and CDR2 YFSETQ. The CDR3 is 15 amino acids. This CDR3 reads CASRIQVATNEKLFF. DNA of the CDR3: TGCGCCAGCAGGATCCAAGTTGCAACTAATGAAAAACTGTTTTTT. Based on the CDR3 plus reference TRBV5-1 and TRBJ1-4, the full variable domain is KAGVTQTPRYLIKTRGQQVTLSCSPISGHRSVSWYQQTPGQGLQFLFEYFSETQRNKGNFPGRFSGRQFSNSRSEMNVSTLELGDSALYLCASRIQVATNEKLFFGSGTQLSVL.

The rearrangement links TRBV7-2 to TRBJ1-5; no clear D gene. V shed 1 base and J shed 2 bases, with 12 bases lying between them. The CDR3 contains 16 residues. Looked up from germline, CDR1 is SGHTA and CDR2 is FQGNSA. CDR3 region: CASSLGMGGGNQPQHF. Written as DNA, the CDR3 is TGTGCCAGCAGCTTAGGTATGGGTGGGGGCAATCAGCCCCAGCATTTT.

J is TRBJ1-6 and V is TRBV21-1; whether TRBD1, the table's D call, matches the DNA was not checked. TRBV21-1 is listed as a pseudogene. This CDR3 has 15 residues. CDR3 sequence reads: CASSSQGQPHTPLHF. The CDR3 nucleotides are TGTGCCAGCAGCAGTCAGGGACAGCCCCATACACCCCTCCACTTT.

This clone has ten or more counts. The chain carries TRBV7-2 and TRBJ1-4; perhaps TRBD1 as D (6 bases). CDR1 is SGHTA and CDR2 is FQGNSA in the germline V gene. The V gene lost 4 bases and the J gene lost 15 bases, with 15 bases spanning the gap. CDR3 length: 12 residues. DNA for the CDR3: TGTGCCAGCAGCTCACAGGGTGGTGTGATGTTTTTT. Translating gives CASSSQGGVMFF. Full variable domain (rest looked up from reference TRBV7-2 and TRBJ1-4): GAGVSQSPSNKVTEKGKDVELRCDPISGHTALYWYRQSLGQGLEFLIYFQGNSAPDKSGLPSDRFSAERTGGSVSTLTIQRTQQEDSAVYLCASSSQGGVMFFGSGTQLSVL.

The J gene is TRBJ2-5, the V gene TRBV28; TRBD1 might be the D (7 bases). This CDR3 region has 15 residues. Trimming removed 3 bases at V and 2 bases at J, with 13 bases between. The germline CDR1 and CDR2 sequences are MDHEN and SYDVKM. This CDR3 is CASSFQGGKQETQYF. Here the CDR3 DNA reads TGTGCCAGCAGTTTCCAGGGGGGTAAGCAAGAGACCCAGTACTTC.

The chain recombines TRBV25-1 with TRBJ2-7, with D perhaps TRBD1 (6 bases). Germline lookup yields CDR1 MGHDK and CDR2 SYGVNS. V gave up 1 base and J gave up 2 bases, with 12 bases separating them. This CDR3 has 15 residues. The CDR3 DNA reads as TGTGCCAGCAGTGAATTGGACAGTTCGGCCTACGAGCAGTACTTC. Translation: CASSELDSSAYEQYF.

The chain uses TRBV19 and TRBJ2-7, with a weak D call TRBD2 (5 bases). The CDR3 runs to 15 residues. V was clipped by 6 bases and J by 2 bases, with 17 bases between them. CDR1 and CDR2 from the germline V gene are LNHDA and SQIVND (reference sequence). CDR3 protein: CASSPGLERTYEQYF. DNA of the CDR3: TGTGCCAGTAGCCCAGGACTGGAAAGAACCTACGAGCAGTACTTC.